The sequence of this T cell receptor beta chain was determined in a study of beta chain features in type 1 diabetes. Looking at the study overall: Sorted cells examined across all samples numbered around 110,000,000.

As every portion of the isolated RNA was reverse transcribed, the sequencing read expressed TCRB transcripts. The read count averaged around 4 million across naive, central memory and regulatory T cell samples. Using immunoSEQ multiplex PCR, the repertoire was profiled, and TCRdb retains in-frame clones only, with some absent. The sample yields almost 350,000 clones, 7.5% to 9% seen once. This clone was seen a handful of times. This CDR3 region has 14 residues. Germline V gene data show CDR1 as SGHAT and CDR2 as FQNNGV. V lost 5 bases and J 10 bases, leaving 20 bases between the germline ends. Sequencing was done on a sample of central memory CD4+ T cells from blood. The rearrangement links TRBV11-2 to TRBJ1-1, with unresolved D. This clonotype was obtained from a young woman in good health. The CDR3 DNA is TGTGCCAGCAGCCAAGCCCGGTCCGCCCGGAGAGCTTTCTTT. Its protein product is CASSQARSARRAFF.